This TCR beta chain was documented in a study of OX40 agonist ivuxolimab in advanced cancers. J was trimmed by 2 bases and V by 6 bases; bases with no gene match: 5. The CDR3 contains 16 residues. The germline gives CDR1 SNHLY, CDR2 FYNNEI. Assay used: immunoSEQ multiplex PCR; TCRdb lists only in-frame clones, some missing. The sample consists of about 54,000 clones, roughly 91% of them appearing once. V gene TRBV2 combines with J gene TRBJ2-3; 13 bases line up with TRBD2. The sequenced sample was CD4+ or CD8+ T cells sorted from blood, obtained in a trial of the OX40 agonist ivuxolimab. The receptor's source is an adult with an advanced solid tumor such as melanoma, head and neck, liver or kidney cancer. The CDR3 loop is CASRGTSGIITDTQYF. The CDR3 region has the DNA TGTGCCAGCAGGGGGACTAGCGGGATAATCACAGATACGCAGTATTTT.